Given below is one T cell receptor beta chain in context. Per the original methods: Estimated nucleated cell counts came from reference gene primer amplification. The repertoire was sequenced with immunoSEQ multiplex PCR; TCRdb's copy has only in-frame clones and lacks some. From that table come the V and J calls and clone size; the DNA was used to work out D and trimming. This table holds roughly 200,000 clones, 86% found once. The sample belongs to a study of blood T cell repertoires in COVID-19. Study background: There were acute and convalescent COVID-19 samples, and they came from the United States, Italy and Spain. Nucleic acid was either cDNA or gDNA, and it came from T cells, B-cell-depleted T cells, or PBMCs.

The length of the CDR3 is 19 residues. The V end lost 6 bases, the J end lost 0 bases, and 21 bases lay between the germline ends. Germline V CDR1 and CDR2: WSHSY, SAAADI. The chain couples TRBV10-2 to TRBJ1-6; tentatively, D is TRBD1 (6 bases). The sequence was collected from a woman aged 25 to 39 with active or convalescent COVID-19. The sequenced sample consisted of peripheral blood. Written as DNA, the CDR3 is TGCGCCAGCAGAGGCCAAAGGACAGAGATTAGCTCCTATAATTCACCCCTCCACTTT. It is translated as CASRGQRTEISSYNSPLHF.